These 31 T cell receptor beta chains originate from one sample sequenced in a study of cytomegalovirus exposure and HLA in healthy donors. The PCR made use of 60 Vbeta and 13 Jbeta primers. The table came from immunoSEQ multiplex PCR; TCRdb's copy has only in-frame clones and leaves some out. The table lists roughly 120,000 clones, roughly 78% of them singletons. Sequences were obtained from PBMCs. The receptors were sampled from a woman aged 30 to 39 in good health and CMV-seronegative.

J is TRBJ1-2 and V is TRBV6-5; 8 bases align to TRBD1. The CDR3 runs 15 residues. Germline assignment: CDR1 MNHEY and CDR2 SVGAGI. V was pared by 4 bases and J by 4 bases, with 8 bases of the junction left unmatched. CDR3 bases: TGTGCCAGCAGTTTTCGACAGGGGCTAGGCTATGGCTACACCTTC. Encoded protein: CASSFRQGLGYGYTF.

The V and J genes are TRBV19 and TRBJ2-7; TRBD1 might be the D (5 bases). Germline values: CDR1 LNHDA, CDR2 SQIVND (reference sequence). V lost 10 bases to trimming and J lost 2 bases, with 12 bases between them. This CDR3 contains 12 residues. The CDR3 nucleotides are TGTGCCACCTTTGGGGCCGCCTACGAGCAGTACTTC. Its translation is CATFGAAYEQYF.

The chain has TRBV6-5 and TRBJ2-3, with a tentative D call TRBD1 (6 bases). Trimming left V 2 bases short and J 6 bases short, with 9 bases between. The CDR3 spans 13 residues. Germline CDR1 is MNHEY and CDR2 is SVGAGI. The CDR3 spells CASSYQGMDTQYF. CDR3 bases: TGTGCCAGCAGTTACCAGGGGATGGATACGCAGTATTTT.

The chain joins TRBV7-3 to TRBJ1-3, with D unresolved. CDR1 is SGHTA and CDR2 is FQGTGA in the germline V gene. V was clipped by 0 bases and J by 4 bases, with 4 bases between them. The CDR3 has 13 residues. The CDR3 DNA is TGTGCCAGCAGCTTAACGTCAGGAAACACCATATATTTT. Amino acids: CASSLTSGNTIYF. Full variable domain (remainder filled in from reference TRBV7-3 and TRBJ1-3): GAGVSQTPSNKVTEKGKYVELRCDPISGHTALYWYRQSLGQGPEFLIYFQGTGAADDSGLPNDRFFAVRPEGSVSTLKIQRTERGDSAVYLCASSLTSGNTIYFGEGSWLTVV.

The genes are TRBV5-1 and TRBJ1-2, with a weak D call TRBD1 (5 bases). Trimming shortened V by 2 bases and J by 1 base, and 6 bases separated the two germline ends. CDR3 length equals 13 residues. Germline lookup yields CDR1 SGHRS and CDR2 YFSETQ. In nucleotides, the CDR3 is TGCGCCAGCAGCTTACAGGTTAACTATGGCTACACCTTC. This translates into CASSLQVNYGYTF.

The chain has TRBV6-5 and TRBJ2-7; possibly TRBD1 for D (6 bases). CDR1 is MNHEY, CDR2 SVGAGI, per germline. This CDR3 is built from 12 residues. V lost 5 bases, J lost 4 bases, and 9 bases lay in between. Here the CDR3 DNA reads TGTGCCAGCAGTCCCACAGGGTACGAGCAGTACTTC. This gives the protein CASSPTGYEQYF.

The chain employs TRBV28 and TRBJ1-5; tentative D call: TRBD1 (5 bases). The CDR3 contains 16 residues. Trimming pared 7 bases from V and 1 base from J, leaving 17 bases between. The V gene's germline CDR1 is MDHEN and CDR2 SYDVKM. The CDR3 is CASTSPGERSNQPQHF. CDR3 DNA sequence: TGTGCCAGCACCTCTCCGGGGGAGCGGAGCAATCAGCCCCAGCATTTT.

The V gene is TRBV15, the J gene TRBJ2-5, with 8 bases fitting TRBD2. Germline CDR1 is LNHNV and CDR2 is YYDKDF (reference sequence). V was clipped by 4 bases and J by 2 bases; unmatched bases: 9. The CDR3 extends over 16 amino acids. Here the CDR3 reads CATSILTRGGQETQYF. Here the CDR3 DNA reads TGTGCCACCAGCATCCTCACCCGCGGGGGGCAAGAGACCCAGTACTTC.

The V and J genes are TRBV7-9 and TRBJ2-5; the match to TRBD1 covers 11 bases. J gave up 4 bases and V 4 bases, and 2 bases lay outside the gene matches. CDR3 length equals 14 residues. CDR1 and CDR2 from the germline V gene are SEHNR and FQNEAQ (reference sequence). CDR3: CASSSGTGGETQYF. As DNA, the CDR3 is TGTGCCAGCAGCTCGGGGACAGGGGGAGAGACCCAGTACTTC.

This rearrangement joins TRBV18 to TRBJ2-3; D might be TRBD2 (5 bases). Deletions cut 0 bases from V and 1 base from J, with 14 bases between. The CDR3 loop spans 17 amino acids. Germline CDR1 and CDR2: KGHSH and LQKENI. The CDR3 protein is CASSPPSASIGTDTQYF. The CDR3 DNA follows: TGTGCCAGCTCACCACCATCCGCTAGCATTGGCACAGATACGCAGTATTTT.

This rearrangement joins TRBV5-1 to TRBJ2-7, with 11 bases matching TRBD2. Looked up from germline, CDR1 is SGHRS and CDR2 is YFSETQ. The junction had 11 bases not matched to a gene; V was cut back by 4 bases and J by 5 bases. The length of the CDR3 is 16 residues. CDR3 DNA: TGCGCCAGCAGCAGTAGCGGGAGGGCTGCGGGCAACGAGCAGTACTTC. It yields the protein CASSSSGRAAGNEQYF.

The rearrangement joins TRBV19 to TRBJ1-1; D uncertain. The germline V gene encodes CDR1 LNHDA and CDR2 SQIVND (reference sequence). V was cut by 3 bases and J by 1 base, with 9 bases left in between. The CDR3 contains 14 residues. For the CDR3, the DNA is TGTGCCAGTAGTATCGGACTCAAGAACACTGAAGCTTTCTTT. Protein product: CASSIGLKNTEAFF.

The chain employs TRBV5-6 and TRBJ1-1; no firm D call. This CDR3 spans 14 amino acids. V was shortened by 0 bases and J by 3 bases, with 9 bases between the two germline ends. Germline-derived CDR1 and CDR2 are SGHDT and YYEEEE. CDR3 bases: TGTGCCAGCAGCTTGGGTACCACTCACACTGAAGCTTTCTTT. Amino acids: CASSLGTTHTEAFF.

The rearrangement links TRBV4-1 to TRBJ2-7, with 7 bases matching TRBD1. Unmatched junction bases numbered 5, after V lost 4 bases and J lost 2 bases. The germline V gene encodes CDR1 MGHRA and CDR2 YSYEKL. The length of the CDR3 is 14 residues. DNA of the CDR3: TGCGCCAGCAGCCGAGAAGGGACAGCCTACGAGCAGTACTTC. Its protein product is CASSREGTAYEQYF.

The chain carries TRBV19 and TRBJ1-1; 9 nucleotides match TRBD1. Unmatched junction bases numbered 3, after V lost 6 bases and J lost 1 base. The CDR3 has 14 residues. CDR1 LNHDA and CDR2 SQIVND come from the germline V gene (reference sequence). CDR3 sequence: CASSHRGRNTEAFF. CDR3 nucleotides: TGTGCCAGTAGCCACAGGGGGCGGAACACTGAAGCTTTCTTT.

The chain joins TRBV7-9 to TRBJ2-7, with D uncertain. The CDR3 sequence is 14 residues long. The germline gives CDR1 SEHNR, CDR2 FQNEAQ (reference sequence). Deletions cut 5 bases from V and 3 bases from J, with 14 bases between. In DNA, the CDR3 is TGTGCCAGCAGCCATGACACCAAAGACTACGAGCAGTACTTC. Its translation is CASSHDTKDYEQYF.

The chain recombines TRBV4-2 with TRBJ1-4, with D possibly matching TRBD1 (6 bases). The CDR3 consists of 15 residues. Trimming cost V 0 bases and J 8 bases, with 13 bases left between them. The germline V gene encodes CDR1 LGHNA and CDR2 YNFKEQ. This CDR3 reads CASSQEAQGNEKLFF. The CDR3 bases are TGTGCCAGCAGCCAAGAGGCTCAGGGGAACGAAAAACTGTTTTTT.

The V gene is TRBV28, the J gene TRBJ2-1, with D perhaps matching TRBD2 (6 bases). CDR1 and CDR2 from the germline V gene are MDHEN and SYDVKM. V was clipped by 5 bases and J by 0 bases, with 14 bases between them. The CDR3 consists of 16 residues. The CDR3 loop is CASSSRRGSSYNEQFF. The CDR3 DNA sequence: TGTGCCAGCAGTAGCCGTCGGGGGAGCTCCTACAATGAGCAGTTCTTC.

The chain links TRBV6-1 to TRBJ1-3, with D unclear. The germline V gene encodes CDR1 MNHNS and CDR2 SASEGT. V lost 6 bases and J lost 4, with 10 bases in between. The CDR3 length is 13 residues. In DNA, the CDR3 is TGTGCCAGCAGGGCGGTCGTCGGAAACACCATATATTTT. This translates into CASRAVVGNTIYF.

The genes are TRBV6-5 and TRBJ2-2; TRBD1 matches 9 bases. Unmatched junction bases numbered 3, after V lost 7 bases and J lost 0 bases. The germline V gene encodes CDR1 MNHEY and CDR2 SVGAGI. The CDR3 extends over 15 amino acids. The CDR3 spells CASTWDRANTGELFF. In DNA, the CDR3 is TGTGCCAGCACTTGGGACAGGGCGAACACCGGGGAGCTGTTTTTT.

The V and J genes are TRBV4-1 and TRBJ1-4; TRBD1 matches at 9 bases. The CDR3 has 16 residues. The germline gives CDR1 MGHRA, CDR2 YSYEKL. J lost 8 bases, V lost 0 bases, and 7 bases had no gene match. The CDR3 region is CASSQDSRQGEEKLFF. For the CDR3, the DNA is TGCGCCAGCAGCCAAGATAGCCGACAGGGGGAGGAAAAACTGTTTTTT.

As DNA, the CDR3 is TGTGCCAGCAGCTTTGGAGTCGTTGGGTCCTCGGCTTTCTTT. It codes for CASSFGVVGSSAFF. The chain employs TRBV5-4 and TRBJ1-1, with D hard to call. The CDR3 runs to 14 residues. Germline lookup yields CDR1 SGHNT and CDR2 YYREEE (reference sequence). The V and J ends lost 2 bases and 11 bases respectively, with 19 bases between them.

J is TRBJ2-1 and V is TRBV7-9; no firm D call. The V gene lost 7 bases and the J gene lost 7 bases, with 14 bases spanning the gap. The CDR3 sequence is 13 residues long. Germline assignment: CDR1 SEHNR and CDR2 FQNEAQ (reference sequence). The CDR3 DNA follows: TGTGCCAGCAACTCACCTTCACTAAATGAGCAGTTCTTC. Translation gives CASNSPSLNEQFF.

The chain is built from TRBV9 and TRBJ1-1, with a weak D call TRBD1 (5 bases). CDR1 is SGDLS and CDR2 is YYNGEE in the germline V gene. Deletions cut 6 bases from V and 12 bases from J, with 21 bases between. The CDR3 is 13 residues long. The DNA of the CDR3 is TGTGCCAGCACTCCAAAGGGCGGAGGGGAAACTTTCTTT. This sequence encodes CASTPKGGGETFF. Full variable domain (missing parts from reference TRBV9 and TRBJ1-1): DSGVTQTPKHLITATGQRVTLRCSPRSGDLSVYWYQQSLDQGLQFLIQYYNGEERAKGNILERFSAQQFPDLHSELNLSSLELGDSALYFCASTPKGGGETFFGQGTRLTVV.

The CDR3 DNA follows: TGTGCCAGCAGTGAAGGTCTGAGTTACGAGCAGTACTTC. This encodes CASSEGLSYEQYF. This chain connects TRBV6-1 to TRBJ2-7, with D uncertain. CDR1 is MNHNS, CDR2 SASEGT, per germline. This CDR3 has 13 amino acids. V was pared by 1 base and J by 4 bases, with 8 bases between.

This clone was seen a single time. The chain joins TRBV6-4 to TRBJ2-3, with D unresolved. The ends were cut back, 2 bases at V and 0 bases at J, with 9 bases in the middle. The CDR3 is made up of 15 amino acids. Germline V gene data show CDR1 as MRHNA and CDR2 as SNTAGT. CDR3 sequence reads: CASSDGAGSTDTQYF. In DNA form, the CDR3 reads TGTGCCAGCAGTGACGGAGCCGGAAGCACAGATACGCAGTATTTT.

The V and J genes are TRBV25-1 and TRBJ2-7; TRBD1 aligns across 8 bases. Germline-derived CDR1 and CDR2 are MGHDK and SYGVNS. The J segment lost 2 bases and the V segment lost 4 bases, leaving 4 bases of the junction unmatched. This CDR3 region has 14 residues. The CDR3 region is CASSGTGFPYEQYF. CDR3 nucleotide sequence: TGTGCCAGCAGTGGGACAGGGTTCCCCTACGAGCAGTACTTC.

This clone came up a few times. The chain combines TRBV6-1 with TRBJ2-3; D possibly corresponds to TRBD1 (5 bases). Trimming removed 3 bases from V and 4 bases from J, with 8 bases in between. Germline CDR1 reads MNHNS; CDR2 reads SASEGT. CDR3 size: 13 residues. The CDR3 nucleotides are TGTGCCAGCAGTGAGCGCAGGGCAGATACGCAGTATTTT. Its translation is CASSERRADTQYF.

The V and J genes are TRBV9 and TRBJ2-7; 11 bases line up with TRBD2. The length of the CDR3 is 16 residues. The germline gives CDR1 SGDLS, CDR2 YYNGEE. V lost 4 bases to trimming and J lost 5 bases; unmatched junction nucleotides: 11. The CDR3 nucleotides read TGTGCCAGCAGCTCCGGGACTAGCGGCCTTCTCGACGAGCAGTACTTC. Translating gives CASSSGTSGLLDEQYF.

The count of this clone is one. This chain uses TRBV30 with TRBJ2-1, with 13 bases fitting TRBD2. J gave up 4 bases and V 3 bases, and 3 bases lay outside the gene matches. The CDR3 runs to 15 residues. Germline lookup yields CDR1 GTSNPN and CDR2 SVGIG (reference sequence). This CDR3 is CAWSRLAGGYNEQFF. CDR3 DNA sequence: TGTGCCTGGAGCCGACTAGCGGGAGGTTACAATGAGCAGTTCTTC.

V gene TRBV6-5 combines with J gene TRBJ1-3; D possibly corresponds to TRBD1 (5 bases). Germline-derived CDR1 and CDR2 are MNHEY and SVGAGI. Trimming removed 4 bases at V and 0 bases at J, with 10 bases between. The CDR3 has 15 amino acids. CDR3 amino acids: CASSLQVNSGNTIYF. CDR3 nucleotides: TGTGCCAGCAGTTTACAGGTCAACTCTGGAAACACCATATATTTT.